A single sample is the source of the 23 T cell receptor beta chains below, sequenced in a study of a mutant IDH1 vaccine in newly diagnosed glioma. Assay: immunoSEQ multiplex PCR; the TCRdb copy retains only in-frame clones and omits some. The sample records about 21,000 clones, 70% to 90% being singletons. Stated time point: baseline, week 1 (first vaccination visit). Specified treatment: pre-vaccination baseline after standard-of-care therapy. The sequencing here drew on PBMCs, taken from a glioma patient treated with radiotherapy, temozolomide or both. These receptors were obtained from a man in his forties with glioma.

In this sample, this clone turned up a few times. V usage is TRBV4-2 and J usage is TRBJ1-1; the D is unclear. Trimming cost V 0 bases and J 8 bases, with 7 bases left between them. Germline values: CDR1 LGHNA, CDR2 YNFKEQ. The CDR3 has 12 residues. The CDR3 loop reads CASSQDSPEAFF. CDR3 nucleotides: TGTGCCAGCAGCCAAGATAGTCCCGAAGCTTTCTTT.

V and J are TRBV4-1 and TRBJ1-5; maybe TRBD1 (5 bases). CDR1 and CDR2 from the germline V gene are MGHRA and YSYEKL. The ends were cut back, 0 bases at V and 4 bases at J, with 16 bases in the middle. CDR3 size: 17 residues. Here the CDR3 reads CASSQEITGIKNQPQHF. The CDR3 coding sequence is TGCGCCAGCAGCCAAGAGATAACAGGCATCAAAAATCAGCCCCAGCATTTT.

The CDR3 reads CASSSRGAQGYGYTF. The CDR3 DNA follows: TGTGCCAGCAGCTCTCGGGGGGCGCAGGGCTATGGCTACACCTTC. This chain joins TRBV5-6 and TRBJ1-2, with D perhaps matching TRBD1 (6 bases). Trimming took off 3 bases at V and 4 bases at J, with 16 bases between the two ends. Germline values: CDR1 SGHDT, CDR2 YYEEEE. The CDR3 sequence is 15 residues long.

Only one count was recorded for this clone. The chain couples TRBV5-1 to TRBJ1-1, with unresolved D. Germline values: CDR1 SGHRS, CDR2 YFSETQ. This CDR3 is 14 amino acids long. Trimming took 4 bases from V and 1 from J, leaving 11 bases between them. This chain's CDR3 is CASSQTVANTEAFF. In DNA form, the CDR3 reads TGCGCCAGCAGCCAGACGGTAGCGAACACTGAAGCTTTCTTT. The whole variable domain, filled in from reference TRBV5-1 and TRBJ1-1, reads KAGVTQTPRYLIKTRGQQVTLSCSPISGHRSVSWYQQTPGQGLQFLFEYFSETQRNKGNFPGRFSGRQFSNSRSEMNVSTLELGDSALYLCASSQTVANTEAFFGQGTRLTVV.

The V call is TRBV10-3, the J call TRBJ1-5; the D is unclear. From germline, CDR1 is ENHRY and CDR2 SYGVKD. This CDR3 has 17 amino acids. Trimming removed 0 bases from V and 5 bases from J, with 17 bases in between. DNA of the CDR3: TGTGCCATCAGTGAGTCGTTACCTACCGGTTCCCATCAGCCCCAGCATTTT. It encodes CAISESLPTGSHQPQHF.

CDR3 protein: CASMRGGLETQYF. CDR3 bases: TGTGCCAGCATGCGGGGGGGCCTCGAGACCCAGTACTTC. This rearrangement joins TRBV2 to TRBJ2-5; TRBD2 aligns across 9 bases. The germline CDR1 and CDR2 sequences are SNHLY and FYNNEI. V trimming: 7 bases; J trimming: 5 bases; junction bases outside the gene matches: 5. There are 13 residues in the CDR3.

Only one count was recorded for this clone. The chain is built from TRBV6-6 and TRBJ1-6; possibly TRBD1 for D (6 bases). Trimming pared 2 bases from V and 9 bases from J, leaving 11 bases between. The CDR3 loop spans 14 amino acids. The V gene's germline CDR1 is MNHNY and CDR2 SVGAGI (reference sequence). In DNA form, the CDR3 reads TGTGCCAGCAGTTACAGGGGGATTTTTTCACCCCTCCACTTT. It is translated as CASSYRGIFSPLHF.

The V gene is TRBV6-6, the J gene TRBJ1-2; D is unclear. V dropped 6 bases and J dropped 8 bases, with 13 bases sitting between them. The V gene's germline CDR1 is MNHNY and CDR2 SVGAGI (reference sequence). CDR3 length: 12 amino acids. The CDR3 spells CASSPRGAGYTF. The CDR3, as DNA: TGTGCCAGCAGCCCCCGGGGAGCCGGCTACACCTTC.

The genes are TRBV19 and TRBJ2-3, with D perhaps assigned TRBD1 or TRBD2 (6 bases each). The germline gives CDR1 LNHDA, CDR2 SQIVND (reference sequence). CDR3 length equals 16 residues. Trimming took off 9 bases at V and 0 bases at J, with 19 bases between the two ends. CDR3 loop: CASCPGGGTSTDTQYF. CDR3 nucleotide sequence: TGTGCCAGCTGTCCAGGAGGGGGGACAAGCACAGATACGCAGTATTTT.

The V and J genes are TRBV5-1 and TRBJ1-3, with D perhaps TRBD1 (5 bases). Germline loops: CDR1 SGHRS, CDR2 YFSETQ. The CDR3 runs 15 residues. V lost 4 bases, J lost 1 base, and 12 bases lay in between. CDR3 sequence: CASSPDGGSGNTIYF. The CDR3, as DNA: TGCGCCAGCAGCCCGGATGGGGGATCTGGAAACACCATATATTTT. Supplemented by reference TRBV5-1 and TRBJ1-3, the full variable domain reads KAGVTQTPRYLIKTRGQQVTLSCSPISGHRSVSWYQQTPGQGLQFLFEYFSETQRNKGNFPGRFSGRQFSNSRSEMNVSTLELGDSALYLCASSPDGGSGNTIYFGEGSWLTVV.

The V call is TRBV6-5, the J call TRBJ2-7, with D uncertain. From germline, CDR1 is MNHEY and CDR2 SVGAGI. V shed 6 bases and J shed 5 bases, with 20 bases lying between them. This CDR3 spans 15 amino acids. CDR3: CASRRPQEEAHEQYF. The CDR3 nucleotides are TGTGCCAGCAGACGACCCCAGGAAGAGGCCCACGAGCAGTACTTC.

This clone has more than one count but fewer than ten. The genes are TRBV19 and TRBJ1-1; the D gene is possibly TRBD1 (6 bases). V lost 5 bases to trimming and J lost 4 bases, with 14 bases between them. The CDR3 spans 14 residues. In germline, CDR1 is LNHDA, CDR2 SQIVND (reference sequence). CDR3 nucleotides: TGTGCCAGTAGTTTACAGGGAGGGGGCACTGAAGCTTTCTTT. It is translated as CASSLQGGGTEAFF.

The CDR3 reads CASSDRGTEAFF. CDR3 DNA: TGTGCCAGCAGCGACAGGGGGACTGAAGCTTTCTTT. The chain uses TRBV6-6 and TRBJ1-1; 9 bases are shared with TRBD1. J lost 5 bases, V lost 6 bases, and 1 base had no gene match. Germline-derived CDR1 and CDR2 are MNHNY and SVGAGI (reference sequence). The CDR3 runs 12 residues.

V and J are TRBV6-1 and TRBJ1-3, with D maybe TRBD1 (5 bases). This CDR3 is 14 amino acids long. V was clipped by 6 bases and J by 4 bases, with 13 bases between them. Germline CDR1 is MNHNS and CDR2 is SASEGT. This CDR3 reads CASSSSGGGNTIYF. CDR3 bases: TGTGCCAGCAGCTCTAGTGGGGGGGGAAACACCATATATTTT.

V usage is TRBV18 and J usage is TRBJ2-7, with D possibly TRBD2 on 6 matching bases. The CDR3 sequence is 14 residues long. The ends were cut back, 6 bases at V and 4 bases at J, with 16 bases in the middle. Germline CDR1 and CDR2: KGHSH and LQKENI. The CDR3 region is CASSPGVGSYEQYV. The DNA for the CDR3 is TGTGCCAGCTCCCCGGGGGTCGGGTCTTACGAGCAGTACGTC.

The CDR3 loop is CASIGLADGTQYF. The CDR3 nucleotides are TGTGCCAGCATAGGACTAGCGGATGGGACCCAGTACTTC. This chain links TRBV2 with TRBJ2-5; the match to TRBD2 covers 10 bases. The CDR3 covers 13 residues. The junction had 6 bases not matched to a gene; V was cut back by 7 bases and J by 7 bases. Germline loops: CDR1 SNHLY, CDR2 FYNNEI.

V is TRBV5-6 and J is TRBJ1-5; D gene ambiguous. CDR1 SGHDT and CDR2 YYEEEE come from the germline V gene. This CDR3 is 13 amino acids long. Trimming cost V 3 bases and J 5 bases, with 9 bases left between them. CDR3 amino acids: CASSSGRDQPQHF. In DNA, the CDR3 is TGTGCCAGCAGCTCCGGGCGGGATCAGCCCCAGCATTTT.

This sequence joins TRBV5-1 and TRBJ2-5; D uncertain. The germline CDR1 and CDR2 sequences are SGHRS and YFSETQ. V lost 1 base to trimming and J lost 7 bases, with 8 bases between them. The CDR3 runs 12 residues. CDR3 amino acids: CASSLSEGTQYF. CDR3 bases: TGCGCCAGCAGCTTGTCTGAAGGGACCCAGTACTTC.

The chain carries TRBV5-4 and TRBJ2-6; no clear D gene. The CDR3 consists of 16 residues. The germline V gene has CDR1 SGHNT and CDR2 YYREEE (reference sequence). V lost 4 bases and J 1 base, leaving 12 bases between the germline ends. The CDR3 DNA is TGTGCCAGCAGCCCCCGACTGGGTTCTGGGGCCAACGTCCTGACTTTC. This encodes CASSPRLGSGANVLTF.

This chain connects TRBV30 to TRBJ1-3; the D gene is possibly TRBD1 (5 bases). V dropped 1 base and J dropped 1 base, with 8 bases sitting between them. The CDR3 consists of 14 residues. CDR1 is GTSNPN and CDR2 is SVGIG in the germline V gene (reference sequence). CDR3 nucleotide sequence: TGTGCCTGGAGTGGCGGGGGTTCTGGAAACACCATATATTTT. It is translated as CAWSGGGSGNTIYF.

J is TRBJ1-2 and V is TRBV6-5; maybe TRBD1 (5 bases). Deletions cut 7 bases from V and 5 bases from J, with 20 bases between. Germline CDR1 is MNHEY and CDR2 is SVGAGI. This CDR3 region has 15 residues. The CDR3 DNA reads TGTGCCAGCACTCTTCGGTCGCAGGGACTTTATGGCTACACCTTC. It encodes CASTLRSQGLYGYTF.

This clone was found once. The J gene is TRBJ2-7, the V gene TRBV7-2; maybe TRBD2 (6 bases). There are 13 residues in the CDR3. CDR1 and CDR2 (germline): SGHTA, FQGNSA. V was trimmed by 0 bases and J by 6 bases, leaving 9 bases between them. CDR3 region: CASSLARGFEQYF. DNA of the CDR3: TGTGCCAGCAGCTTAGCGCGGGGCTTCGAGCAGTACTTC.

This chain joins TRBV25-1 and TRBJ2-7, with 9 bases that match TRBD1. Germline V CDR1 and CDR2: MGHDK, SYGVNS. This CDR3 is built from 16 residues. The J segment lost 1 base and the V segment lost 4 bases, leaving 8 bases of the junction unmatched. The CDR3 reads CASSAPRDRVSYEQYF. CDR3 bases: TGTGCCAGCAGTGCGCCCCGGGACAGGGTGTCCTACGAGCAGTACTTC.